Listed here is a single T cell receptor (beta chain). The repertoire was sequenced with immunoSEQ multiplex PCR; TCRdb's copy has only in-frame clones and lacks some. The sample contains tens of thousands of clones, 74% of which appear only once. The sample is drawn from a study of early stage breast cancer tumors. There are 13 residues in the CDR3. V was shortened by 5 bases and J by 0 bases, with 5 bases between the two germline ends. Germline CDR1 SGDLS, CDR2 YYNGEE. Sequenced sample: breast tumor tissue. The receptor was derived from a person younger than 45 with breast cancer. V is TRBV9 and J is TRBJ2-2; D not resolved. The CDR3 is CASRETNTGELFF. The CDR3 bases are TGTGCCAGCAGGGAGACGAACACCGGGGAGCTGTTTTTT.